The 7 T cell receptor beta chains below were found in one sample sequenced in a study of blood T cell repertoires in COVID-19. Only in-frame clones appear in the TCRdb table, and some are missing; sequencing was by immunoSEQ multiplex PCR. The data hold 45,000 to 55,000 clones, with more than 75% observed a single time. The sequencing sample was made of peripheral blood. These receptors originate from a man aged 50 to 59 with active COVID-19.

In DNA, the CDR3 is TGTGCCAGCAGTCAAAACAATGAGCAGTTCTTC. This encodes CASSQNNEQFF. The chain couples TRBV7-9 to TRBJ2-1; D is unresolved. Germline loops: CDR1 SEHNR, CDR2 FQNEAQ (reference sequence). This CDR3 has 11 residues. V lost 6 bases and J 5 bases, leaving 5 bases between the germline ends.

The J gene is TRBJ1-2, the V gene TRBV19, with D uncertain. Trimming cost V 5 bases and J 4 bases, with 8 bases left between them. CDR1 is LNHDA and CDR2 is SQIVND in the germline V gene (reference sequence). The CDR3 is 12 amino acids. CDR3 sequence reads: CASSPPSYGYTF. In nucleotides, the CDR3 is TGTGCCAGTAGTCCTCCGTCCTATGGCTACACCTTC.

This chain connects TRBV29-1 to TRBJ2-7; 7 bases match TRBD2. The CDR3 contains 14 residues. Germline V gives CDR1 SQVTM, CDR2 ANQGSEA. Germline trimming cut 0 bases from V and 8 bases from J; bases unmatched to any gene: 10. This chain's CDR3 is CSVEDPLGGRKQYF. CDR3 in DNA: TGCAGCGTTGAAGACCCTTTGGGAGGGCGAAAGCAGTACTTC.

The CDR3 spells CASSQDGGGGATDTQYF. Written as DNA, the CDR3 is TGCGCCAGCAGCCAAGATGGGGGCGGGGGGGCCACAGATACGCAGTATTTT. V is TRBV4-1 and J is TRBJ2-3, with 9 bases fitting TRBD2. Per the germline V gene, CDR1 is MGHRA and CDR2 is YSYEKL. V gave up 0 bases and J gave up 2 bases; unmatched junction bases: 6. This CDR3 contains 17 residues.

This chain uses TRBV21-1 with TRBJ2-5; the D segment call TRBD2 is taken from the table without a DNA check. TRBV21-1 is labeled a pseudogene. This CDR3 has 14 amino acids. The CDR3 DNA follows: TGTGCCAGCAGCGATTCGGGGGGCCGGGAGACCCAGTACTTC. Its translation is CASSDSGGRETQYF.

V gene TRBV28 combines with J gene TRBJ2-2, with 7 bases aligning to TRBD1. V trimming: 4 bases; J trimming: 4 bases; junction bases outside the gene matches: 12. Per the germline V gene, CDR1 is MDHEN and CDR2 is SYDVKM. This CDR3 has 17 amino acids. The CDR3 is CASSSPTGTTSTGELFF. CDR3 in DNA: TGTGCCAGCAGTTCGCCGACAGGGACGACGAGCACCGGGGAGCTGTTTTTT.

J is TRBJ1-1 and V is TRBV24-1, with 8 bases lining up with TRBD1. The CDR3 length is 15 residues. Trimming at V came to 4 bases and at J to 2 bases, leaving 5 bases not matched to a gene. Germline CDR1 reads KGHDR; CDR2 reads SFDVKD. In DNA form, the CDR3 reads TGTGCCACCAGTGACCACGGGACAGGCAACACTGAAGCTTTCTTT. This codes for CATSDHGTGNTEAFF.